This T cell receptor (beta chain) came from a study of CD8+ T cells in alopecia areata (dated by TCRdb to 2016 to 2018). Background for the entire study: The study used high-throughput TCRbeta sequencing to examine T cell clonal expansion in alopecia areata, in both the C3H/HeJ mouse model and human patients. Scalp tissue and sorted CD4+ and CD8+ peripheral blood T cells from patchy and totalis/universalis alopecia areata patients and from healthy controls were covered by human TCRbeta sequencing. Scalp clonality was compared across normal scalp (n=4), patchy alopecia areata scalp (n=8), and alopecia totalis/universalis scalp (n=8). The RNA source kit depended on sample type: the PAXgene miRNA kit for fixed scalp, the miRNeasy kit for PBMCs, and the RNeasy kit for mouse skin. TCRbeta CDR3 regions were amplified by immunoSEQ multiplex PCR using 35 Vbeta forward and 13 Jbeta reverse primers. Points the paper makes about the study in general: Unlike mouse skin, which is dominated by gammadelta T cells, normal human skin has resident alphabeta T cells that are also sequenced, and this complicates analysis of the scalp TCR repertoire. Shared TCR sequences between patients were less evident than in mice, which may be partly attributable to HLA diversity in the patient population. Compared with normal scalp, lesional scalp had higher clonality and more expanded CD8+ clones, particularly in alopecia totalis/universalis, a pattern that suggests antigenic drive.

According to the germline V gene (reference sequence), CDR1 reads LNHDA and CDR2 reads SQIVND. The CDR3 holds 18 amino acids from the cysteine to the phenylalanine. Kept here is only the CDR3 DNA, which spans 54 bases and is read in frame from base 1. Relative to germline, V is 4 bases shorter and J is 0 bases shorter, with 19 bases between their ends. PBMCs were isolated by density centrifugation and stained for CD3, CD4 and CD8, and CD4+ and CD8+ T cells were sorted on a FACSAria. Unaffected controls provided scalp biopsies and blood samples. The library was prepared using the immunoSEQ multiplex PCR assay. RNA was extracted from all samples and reverse transcribed into cDNA, which served as template for TCR sequencing. First-strand cDNA was synthesized with SuperScript III using a 2:1 mix of oligo-dT and random hexamers. A synthetic immune receptor repertoire was used to gauge amplification bias, and whatever bias remained was removed computationally. As for the authors' bioinformatics: Raw reads were preprocessed to remove errors, and CDR3 was defined according to IMGT conventions as the region from the conserved cysteine to phenylalanine. Clonality was calculated as 1 minus Shannon entropy normalized by log2 of the number of productive unique TCRs. Whether scalp clones were CD4 or CD8 was inferred by matching scalp TCRbeta sequences against CD4 and CD8 repertoires sorted from blood. TCRdb took this table from immuneACCESS and kept in-frame rearrangements with V and J called. Such tables lack part of the clones; where checked against another copy, unresolved V genes explain under half of the gap, and the rest is unexplained. That table furnishes V, J and clone size, whereas the DNA furnished D and trimming. The sample yields under 250,000 clones; approximately 60% were counted once. The leading ten clones occupy 4% to 6% of the sample.

Turning to this clone: The antigen this receptor binds is unknown. Qualities for individual bases were not recorded, and no much larger clone is one base off.

The receptor comes from a human donor in good health. The material sequenced was CD8+ T cells sorted from blood. The chain was built from TRBV19 and TRBJ1-5; TRBD1 might be the D gene, on 5 matching bases. The sequenced DNA: TGTGCCAGTAGTACCCCGATCATCAAGGGACTTAGCAATCAGCCCCAGCATTTT. This translates into CASSTPIIKGLSNQPQHF.